This T cell receptor (beta chain) was profiled in a study of Ad26.COV2.S vaccination and SARS-CoV-2 variants. As for the study in general: Donor was in the COV1001 Ad26.COV2.S trial arm.

Treatment specified: over 15 received Ad26.COV2.S at low or high dose, single or two shots; about 5 received placebo; per-sample allocation not given. Day 63 after the first injection of vaccine or placebo was the sampling time. It was an adult aged 18-55 years in Boston who was the donor. The repertoire was sequenced with immunoSEQ multiplex PCR; TCRdb's copy has only in-frame clones and lacks some. Of over 400,000 clones in the sample, 92% were seen once. Comment on this clone: Its cognate antigen is unknown.

Study-wide points: Comparable non-spike TCR breadth was observed in vaccine and placebo recipients. An underestimation of total T cell responses may have resulted from the TCR breadth and depth analyses.

Trimming removed 7 bases at V and 6 bases at J, with 15 bases between. This CDR3 has 13 amino acids. CDR1 is LNHDA, CDR2 SQIVND, per germline (reference sequence). The source was peripheral blood, collected in a trial of Ad26.COV2.S vaccine versus placebo. This sequence originates from a person aged 18-60 years who received the Ad26.COV2.S COVID-19 vaccine or a placebo. V and J are TRBV19 and TRBJ1-2, with unresolved D. Written as DNA, the CDR3 is TGTGCCAGTAAGGAAGGGAGTGTGGATGGCTACACCTTC. This gives the protein CASKEGSVDGYTF.